A single T cell receptor beta chain is shown here with its context. Its antigen is as yet unknown. The sample is drawn from a study of T cells in localized non-small cell lung cancer. General study findings and limits: Of the tissues analyzed, uninvolved adjacent lung showed maximal T cell clonality, greater than tumor.

This CDR3 has 15 amino acids. Trimming took off 2 bases at V and 1 base at J, with 9 bases between the two ends. Germline CDR1 is SGHRS and CDR2 is YFSETQ. The protocol was immunoSEQ multiplex PCR, while the TCRdb copy is restricted to in-frame clones and leaves out a portion. The data show about 41,000 clones, approximately 83% seen once. The sample consisted of PBMCs, taken before any cancer treatment. The chain links TRBV5-1 to TRBJ2-2; D gene ambiguous. The TCR originated in a man between 35 and 75 years old with stage II lung adenocarcinoma. The chain's CDR3 is CASSFTARNTGELFF. The DNA for the CDR3 is TGCGCCAGCAGCTTTACCGCAAGGAACACCGGGGAGCTGTTTTTT.